This TCR beta chain was found in a study of CD8 T cells in ankylosing spondylitis. Findings and limits, study-wide: Blood from ankylosing spondylitis patients appeared to carry a characteristic roughly eight-variant TCR beta motif. Earlier studies detected some motif variants in reactive arthritis synovial fluid and blood. Relatively scarce in peripheral blood, disease-linked clones were CD8+. Disease-linked clones reportedly showed significant enrichment in matched ankylosing spondylitis synovial fluid.

Libraries for TCR beta were made by quantitative 5'-RACE with molecular barcodes. TCRdb passed the 5' RACE reads through MiXCR, listing each CDR3 protein once. The sample includes roughly 350,000 distinct CDR3 sequences, 6.5% to 10% of them seen just once. The sample holds many counts of this clonotype. Its antigen is not known. This TCR derives from a male donor with ankylosing spondylitis. Sequencing was performed on blood, either unsorted or a sorted T cell fraction (not recorded which).

Here the CDR3 DNA reads TGTGCCAGCAGCCCCAGGGGGGTTTCCGGGGAGCTGTTTTTT. Protein: CASSPRGVSGELFF. The chain couples TRBV7-2 to TRBJ2-2, with D possibly matching TRBD1 (7 bases). From germline, CDR1 is SGHTA and CDR2 FQGNSA. The CDR3 totals 14 residues. With 5 bases removed from V and 6 bases from J, the gap between germline ends came to 13 bases.